The 7 T cell receptor beta chains in this list originate from one sample, sequenced in a study of cytomegalovirus exposure and HLA in healthy donors. Measured with immunoSEQ multiplex PCR; TCRdb has only the in-frame clones, and not every one. Of about 120,000 clones listed, around 90% are singletons. Specimen: PBMCs. The receptors derive from a young woman in good health and CMV-seronegative.

This chain uses TRBV28 with TRBJ1-5, with D possibly matching TRBD1 (6 bases). Germline CDR1 and CDR2: MDHEN and SYDVKM. The CDR3 spans 17 residues. V was pared by 4 bases and J by 6 bases, with 22 bases between. The CDR3 region has the DNA TGTGCCAGCAGTTCCCAGTTAACAGGGAGGGGGGGTCAGCCCCAGCATTTT. Protein sequence: CASSSQLTGRGGQPQHF.

The chain employs TRBV4-1 and TRBJ2-4, with TRBD1 matching over 8 bases. This CDR3 is built from 14 residues. CDR1 is MGHRA, CDR2 YSYEKL, per germline. J lost 6 bases, V lost 1 base, and 2 bases had no gene match. The CDR3 coding sequence is TGCGCCAGCAGCCAAGGACAGGGGATAAACATTCAGTACTTC. Protein sequence: CASSQGQGINIQYF.

This clone was detected many times. The genes are TRBV9 and TRBJ2-7, with 9 bases that match TRBD1. The CDR3 totals 18 residues. J gave up 2 bases and V 4 bases, and 16 bases lay outside the gene matches. The germline V gene has CDR1 SGDLS and CDR2 YYNGEE. The CDR3 loop reads CASSSSILGGQGTYEQYF. CDR3 coding DNA: TGTGCCAGCAGCTCATCCATCTTGGGGGGACAGGGCACCTACGAGCAGTACTTC.

The chain links TRBV28 to TRBJ2-1; TRBD2 aligns across 12 bases. This CDR3 spans 17 amino acids. After removal of 4 bases from V and 3 bases from J, the junction contained 7 bases not matched to a gene. Germline V CDR1 and CDR2: MDHEN, SYDVKM. The CDR3 here is CASSWIPSGGGYNEQFF. The CDR3, as DNA: TGTGCCAGCAGTTGGATACCTAGCGGGGGGGGCTACAATGAGCAGTTCTTC. The entire variable domain, with the rest obtained from reference TRBV28 and TRBJ2-1, is as follows: DVKVTQSSRYLVKRTGEKVFLECVQDMDHENMFWYRQDPGLGLRLIYFSYDVKMKEKGDIPEGYSVSREKKERFSLILESASTNQTSMYLCASSWIPSGGGYNEQFFGPGTRLTVL.

The rearrangement joins TRBV5-4 to TRBJ2-7; a weak D match, TRBD2 (6 bases). The CDR3 is made up of 15 amino acids. Germline CDR1 and CDR2: SGHNT and YYREEE (reference sequence). V shed 4 bases and J shed 3 bases, with 17 bases lying between them. CDR3 in DNA: TGTGCCAGCAGCCCCCAGGGCGGGATGAACTACGAGCAGTACTTC. Translating it yields CASSPQGGMNYEQYF. The complete variable domain, with remaining parts taken from reference TRBV5-4 and TRBJ2-7, reads ETGVTQSPTHLIKTRGQQVTLRCSSQSGHNTVSWYQQALGQGPQFIFQYYREEENGRGNFPPRFSGLQFPNYSSELNVNALELDDSALYLCASSPQGGMNYEQYFGPGTRLTVT.

The rearrangement uses TRBV5-5 and TRBJ2-6; weak D call: TRBD2 (6 bases). Trimming took 0 bases from V and 2 from J, leaving 6 bases between them. The CDR3 totals 15 residues. Per the germline V gene, CDR1 is SGHKS and CDR2 is YYEKEE (reference sequence). The CDR3 DNA reads as TGTGCCAGCAGCTTGGCGGGAGCTGGGGCCAACGTCCTGACTTTC. Encoded protein: CASSLAGAGANVLTF. Supplemented by reference TRBV5-5 and TRBJ2-6, the full variable domain reads DAGVTQSPTHLIKTRGQQVTLRCSPISGHKSVSWYQQVLGQGPQFIFQYYEKEERGRGNFPDRFSARQFPNYSSELNVNALLLGDSALYLCASSLAGAGANVLTFGAGSRLTVL.

This clone has a handful of counts. This chain uses TRBV4-1 with TRBJ1-1, with TRBD1 as a possible D gene (6 bases). CDR3 length equals 12 residues. V was trimmed by 1 base and J by 8 bases, leaving 8 bases between them. Germline CDR1 MGHRA, CDR2 YSYEKL. The CDR3 loop reads CASSQVTGEAFF. CDR3 in DNA: TGCGCCAGCAGCCAAGTGACAGGCGAAGCTTTCTTT.